These 23 T cell receptor beta chains were sequenced from one sample in a study of cytomegalovirus exposure and HLA in healthy donors. PCR was performed using 60 Vbeta and 13 Jbeta primers. Libraries were prepared by immunoSEQ multiplex PCR; TCRdb keeps only in-frame clonotypes and omits some of them. The sample contains about 100,000 clones, roughly 85% of which appear only once. The sample was PBMCs. Receptors were obtained from a middle-aged woman in good health and CMV-seronegative.

Of note for this clone: Germline and junction disagree at one end, which may indicate a read error. The V gene is TRBV18, the J gene TRBJ1-5, with D perhaps TRBD1 (5 bases). This CDR3 has 14 amino acids. Germline lookup yields CDR1 KGHSH and CDR2 LQKENI. The CDR3 nucleotides are TGTGCCAGCTCGTCGCGGACGGACAATCAGCCCCAGCCTTTT. Translating it yields CASSSRTDNQPQPF. Looking up the rest from reference TRBV18 and TRBJ1-5 gives the full variable domain: NAGVMQNPRHLVRRRGQEARLRCSPMKGHSHVYWYRQLPEEGLKFMVYLQKENIIDESGMPKERFSAEFPKEGPSILRIQQVVRGDSAAYFCASSSRTDNQPQPFGDGTRLSIL.

The chain uses TRBV6-5 and TRBJ2-1; 7 positions agree with TRBD2. The germline V gene encodes CDR1 MNHEY and CDR2 SVGAGI. The V segment lost 4 bases and the J segment 16 bases; nucleotides outside the gene matches: 13. This CDR3 contains 13 residues. The CDR3 DNA is TGTGCCAGCAGTTCACCCCTTAGCGGGTTCCGATTCTTC. Encoded protein: CASSSPLSGFRFF.

This clone occurred a few times. The gene calls are TRBV29-1 and TRBJ1-1, with 8 bases lining up with TRBD1. V lost 6 bases to trimming and J lost 4 bases; unmatched junction nucleotides: 4. The CDR3 has 12 amino acids. Germline CDR1 SQVTM, CDR2 ANQGSEA. CDR3 in DNA: TGCAGCGTCACACAGGGGGTCACTGAAGCTTTCTTT. Its translation is CSVTQGVTEAFF. The full variable domain, in which reference TRBV29-1 and TRBJ1-1 provide the parts outside the CDR3, is SAVISQKPSRDICQRGTSLTIQCQVDSQVTMMFWYRQQPGQSLTLIATANQGSEATYESGFVIDKFPISRPNLTFSTLTVSNMSPEDSSIYLCSVTQGVTEAFFGQGTRLTVV.

V is TRBV11-2 and J is TRBJ2-7; 8 bases are a match to TRBD2. Germline loops: CDR1 SGHAT, CDR2 FQNNGV. This CDR3 is 15 amino acids long. V was pared by 5 bases and J by 3 bases, with 9 bases of the junction left unmatched. The CDR3 region is CASSPLAGGYYEQYF. In DNA form, the CDR3 reads TGTGCCAGCAGCCCTCTAGCGGGTGGATACTACGAGCAGTACTTC. Full variable domain (missing parts from reference TRBV11-2 and TRBJ2-7): EAGVAQSPRYKIIEKRQSVAFWCNPISGHATLYWYQQILGQGPKLLIQFQNNGVVDDSQLPKDRFSAERLKGVDSTLKIQPAKLEDSAVYLCASSPLAGGYYEQYFGPGTRLTVT.

The table lists this clone with a count of one. The chain is built from TRBV28 and TRBJ1-1; D is uncertain. The length of the CDR3 is 12 residues. V dropped 1 base and J dropped 5 bases, with 5 bases sitting between them. Germline-derived CDR1 and CDR2 are MDHEN and SYDVKM. The chain's CDR3 is CASSLLLTEAFF. The CDR3 nucleotides read TGTGCCAGCAGTTTATTATTGACTGAAGCTTTCTTT. Using reference TRBV28 and TRBJ1-1 for the parts outside the CDR3, the full variable domain is DVKVTQSSRYLVKRTGEKVFLECVQDMDHENMFWYRQDPGLGLRLIYFSYDVKMKEKGDIPEGYSVSREKKERFSLILESASTNQTSMYLCASSLLLTEAFFGQGTRLTVV.

Only a few counts were recorded for this clone. The chain carries TRBV18 and TRBJ1-1, with D unresolved. V was shortened by 6 bases and J by 1 base, with 12 bases between the two germline ends. CDR3 length: 14 amino acids. Germline V lookup: CDR1 KGHSH, CDR2 LQKENI. CDR3 amino acids: CASSSQTQNTEAFF. The CDR3 DNA reads as TGTGCCAGCTCCTCCCAGACACAGAACACTGAAGCTTTCTTT.

The CDR3 DNA reads as TGTGCCAGCAGTAGACAGGGGATGAACTACGAGCAGTACTTC. Its protein product is CASSRQGMNYEQYF. This chain uses TRBV6-5 with TRBJ2-7; 8 bases are shared with TRBD1. Germline lookup yields CDR1 MNHEY and CDR2 SVGAGI. CDR3 size: 14 residues. With 5 bases clipped from V and 3 bases from J, the junction kept 6 bases outside the gene matches.

This clone was detected once. V usage is TRBV30 and J usage is TRBJ2-5; 7 bases are a match to TRBD1. Germline values: CDR1 GTSNPN, CDR2 SVGIG (reference sequence). The trim removed 7 bases at V and 3 bases at J, leaving 5 bases unmatched. There are 12 residues in the CDR3. As DNA, the CDR3 is TGTGCCTCGAGGGGGACAGAAGAGACCCAGTACTTC. This encodes CASRGTEETQYF.

The rearrangement links TRBV27 to TRBJ1-2; D not resolved. Trimming removed 6 bases at V and 0 bases at J, with 14 bases between. This CDR3 is built from 15 residues. CDR1 MNHEY and CDR2 SMNVEV come from the germline V gene (reference sequence). CDR3 region: CASSGNRKANYGYTF. The CDR3 DNA is TGTGCCAGCAGCGGAAACAGAAAAGCTAACTATGGCTACACCTTC.

J is TRBJ2-1 and V is TRBV4-1; D gene uncertain. This CDR3 spans 13 amino acids. Germline V gene data show CDR1 as MGHRA and CDR2 as YSYEKL. Trimming stripped 4 bases from V and 7 bases from J, with 11 bases between. The CDR3 is CASSLNRENEQFF. CDR3 coding DNA: TGCGCCAGCAGCCTCAACAGAGAAAATGAGCAGTTCTTC.

This chain uses TRBV14 with TRBJ1-2; D gene unclear. Germline V gene lookup returns CDR1 SGHDN and CDR2 FVKESK. V lost 2 bases to trimming and J lost 3 bases, with 7 bases between them. This CDR3 has 13 amino acids. The CDR3 coding sequence is TGTGCCAGCAGCCAACGTCTCGACTATGGCTACACCTTC. Its translation is CASSQRLDYGYTF.

This clone was seen a single time. The V call is TRBV28, the J call TRBJ1-2; D uncertain. This CDR3 spans 13 amino acids. The germline V and J ends were trimmed by 8 bases and 1 base, with 11 bases remaining between them. Germline CDR1 reads MDHEN; CDR2 reads SYDVKM. CDR3 sequence: CASRVRVNYGYTF. As DNA, the CDR3 is TGTGCCAGCCGCGTCCGGGTTAACTATGGCTACACCTTC.

The chain has TRBV27 and TRBJ2-3, with 7 bases lining up with TRBD2. J was trimmed by 2 bases and V by 4 bases; bases with no gene match: 6. Looked up from germline, CDR1 is MNHEY and CDR2 is SMNVEV (reference sequence). CDR3 length equals 15 residues. This CDR3 reads CASSSLGGFTDTQYF. CDR3 sequence (DNA): TGTGCCAGCAGTTCCCTCGGGGGGTTCACAGATACGCAGTATTTT.

The chain combines TRBV2 with TRBJ2-3; TRBD2 matches at 9 bases. The germline CDR1 and CDR2 sequences are SNHLY and FYNNEI. The CDR3 spans 15 residues. Trimming removed 1 base from V and 6 bases from J; junction bases left unmatched: 5. The CDR3 DNA is TGTGCCAGCAGTGAAGACCCACTAGCGGGTGATACGCAGTATTTT. Protein: CASSEDPLAGDTQYF.

The table lists this clone with a count of one. The chain recombines TRBV4-3 with TRBJ1-2; D perhaps matches TRBD1 (5 bases). Germline CDR1 LGHNA, CDR2 YSLEER. CDR3 length: 15 amino acids. V was shortened by 0 bases and J by 1 base, with 9 bases between the two germline ends. The CDR3 DNA is TGCGCCAGCAGCCAAGATGACAGTATTAACTATGGCTACACCTTC. Its translation: CASSQDDSINYGYTF.

V and J are TRBV2 and TRBJ1-4; D is unresolved. Trimming cost V 7 bases and J 8 bases, with 14 bases left between them. CDR1 SNHLY and CDR2 FYNNEI come from the germline V gene. This CDR3 spans 13 amino acids. CDR3 DNA sequence: TGTGCCAGCAAGCGGGGAGGTAGCGAAAAACTGTTTTTT. Protein product: CASKRGGSEKLFF. Using reference TRBV2 and TRBJ1-4 for the parts outside the CDR3, the full variable domain is EPEVTQTPSHQVTQMGQEVILRCVPISNHLYFYWYRQILGQKVEFLVSFYNNEISEKSEIFDDQFSVERPDGSNFTLKIRSTKLEDSAMYFCASKRGGSEKLFFGSGTQLSVL.

The chain has TRBV5-1 and TRBJ2-5; a possible D gene is TRBD1 (6 bases). The J call may not be correct, given that the DNA end is closer to TRBJ2-7. The CDR3 loop spans 13 amino acids. Germline V gene sequence: CDR1 SGHRS, CDR2 YFSETQ. For the CDR3, the DNA is TGCGCCAGCAGCCGGGACATCCCCTACGAGCAGTACTTC. Its protein product is CASSRDIPYEQYF.

The J gene is TRBJ1-2, the V gene TRBV5-1; 8 bases agree with TRBD1. V dropped 4 bases and J dropped 0; count of bases not matched to a gene: 8. Germline lookup yields CDR1 SGHRS and CDR2 YFSETQ. The CDR3 is 16 residues long. Here the CDR3 reads CASSPDGTGPNYGYTF. CDR3 in DNA: TGCGCCAGCAGCCCGGACGGGACAGGCCCTAACTATGGCTACACCTTC.

The chain has TRBV4-1 and TRBJ2-3, with 9 bases fitting TRBD2. Trimming removed 1 base from V and 4 bases from J; junction bases left unmatched: 6. The length of the CDR3 is 16 residues. Looked up from germline, CDR1 is MGHRA and CDR2 is YSYEKL. Here the CDR3 DNA reads TGCGCCAGCAGCCAAGGGGTTGCTAGCGGGGCAGATACGCAGTATTTT. Translating gives CASSQGVASGADTQYF.

In its sample, this clone was seen once. The genes are TRBV25-1 and TRBJ2-1; weak D call: TRBD2 (6 bases). Trimming cost V 2 bases and J 4 bases, with 12 bases left between them. This CDR3 region has 15 residues. CDR1 and CDR2 from the germline V gene are MGHDK and SYGVNS. CDR3 sequence: CASSEAGTGYNEQFF. For the CDR3, the DNA is TGTGCCAGCAGTGAAGCCGGGACTGGATACAATGAGCAGTTCTTC.

V usage is TRBV2 and J usage is TRBJ2-7; no reliable D call. In germline, CDR1 is SNHLY, CDR2 FYNNEI. Deletions cut 5 bases from V and 1 base from J, with 12 bases between. This CDR3 has 14 amino acids. The CDR3 sequence is CASSLTSRSYEQYF. CDR3 bases: TGTGCCAGCAGTTTGACAAGCAGATCCTACGAGCAGTACTTC.

This clone was seen a single time. The junction departs from the called germline gene at one end, perhaps through a read error. The V and J genes are TRBV7-9 and TRBJ1-5; possible D gene TRBD1, 6 bases. Germline V CDR1 and CDR2: SEHNR, FQNEAQ (reference sequence). CDR3 length equals 16 residues. CDR3 sequence (DNA): TGTTCCAGCACCCCTGGGGGGGCGGTCGGCAATCAGCCCCAGCATTTT. It translates to CSSTPGGAVGNQPQHF.

The chain recombines TRBV5-3 with TRBJ1-5, with no clear D. TRBV5-3 is classed as an ORF, of uncertain function. V lost 4 bases and J 8 bases, leaving 16 bases between the germline ends. This CDR3 has 14 amino acids. The CDR3 here is CARSPRVSLEPQHF. DNA of the CDR3: TGTGCCAGAAGCCCGAGGGTGTCGTTGGAGCCCCAGCATTTT.